What follows are 9 T cell receptor beta chains derived from one specimen sequenced in a study of cytotoxic CD8 clonotypes in ibrutinib-treated CLL. The assay was immunoSEQ multiplex PCR, and TCRdb's table has in-frame clones only and misses some. Found here are roughly 58,000 clones, roughly 49% of them singletons; the top ten hold about 24%. The source was PBMCs, collected at disease progression, from a patient treated with ibrutinib. The receptors were gathered from a human donor with chronic lymphocytic leukemia.

This clone was picked up a small number of times. The chain is built from TRBV7-9 and TRBJ1-2; D unclear. This CDR3 region has 13 residues. Trimming cost V 0 bases and J 3 bases, with 5 bases left between them. Germline V gene data show CDR1 as SEHNR and CDR2 as FQNEAQ (reference sequence). The DNA for the CDR3 is TGTGCCAGCAGCTTAGCGTCGGACTATGGCTACACCTTC. Encoded protein: CASSLASDYGYTF. The full variable domain, with the rest looked up from reference TRBV7-9 and TRBJ1-2, is DTGVSQNPRHKITKRGQNVTFRCDPISEHNRLYWYRQTLGQGPEFLTYFQNEAQLEKSRLLSDRFSAERPKGSFSTLEIQRTEQGDSAMYLCASSLASDYGYTFGSGTRLTVV.

This sequence joins TRBV30 and TRBJ2-5; TRBD2 matches at 14 bases. CDR3 length: 17 amino acids. Germline V gene data show CDR1 as GTSNPN and CDR2 as SVGIG (reference sequence). Unmatched junction bases numbered 10, after V lost 2 bases and J lost 5 bases. CDR3 bases: TGTGCCTGGAGTAGGGGGGGGACTAGCGGGAGCTGGGAGACCCAGTACTTC. The encoded protein is CAWSRGGTSGSWETQYF.

The CDR3 DNA sequence: TGCGCCAGCAGCCAAGTCCGAGGGAGTAATGAAAAACTGTTTTTT. This gives the protein CASSQVRGSNEKLFF. The chain has TRBV4-1 and TRBJ1-4; D is unclear. The V gene's germline CDR1 is MGHRA and CDR2 YSYEKL. The V and J ends lost 1 base and 4 bases respectively, with 10 bases between them. The CDR3 length is 15 residues.

This sequence joins TRBV30 and TRBJ2-3, with D unresolved. The CDR3 runs 15 residues. Deletions cut 7 bases from V and 0 bases from J, with 17 bases between. Germline V CDR1 and CDR2: GTSNPN, SVGIG (reference sequence). The DNA of the CDR3 is TGTGCCTCATTCCATCGGCAGGAAAGCACAGATACGCAGTATTTT. Translating it yields CASFHRQESTDTQYF.

The chain has TRBV5-1 and TRBJ2-1; 7 bases line up with TRBD1. V lost 4 bases and J lost 3; bases outside the gene matches: 4. In germline, CDR1 is SGHRS, CDR2 YFSETQ. This CDR3 has 14 residues. Here the CDR3 reads CASSHGDSYNEQFF. The CDR3 DNA is TGCGCCAGCAGCCATGGGGACAGCTACAATGAGCAGTTCTTC.

This clone turned up a few times. The gene calls are TRBV6-5 and TRBJ2-7; a possible D gene is TRBD2 (6 bases). CDR1 MNHEY and CDR2 SVGAGI come from the germline V gene. The CDR3 runs to 14 residues. Trimming pared 7 bases from V and 8 bases from J, leaving 21 bases between. This CDR3 is CASTPGTGRMKQYF. In DNA, the CDR3 is TGTGCCAGCACCCCCGGGACCGGGAGAATGAAGCAGTACTTC.

V gene TRBV29-1 combines with J gene TRBJ1-2, with D unclear. The length of the CDR3 is 13 residues. Germline assignment: CDR1 SQVTM and CDR2 ANQGSEA. Trimming removed 2 bases from V and 5 bases from J, with 12 bases in between. DNA of the CDR3: TGCAGCGTTGAAAGGGTGGGCGGTTATGGCTACACCTTC. It encodes CSVERVGGYGYTF.

DNA for the CDR3: TGCGCCAGCAGCTCGGACAGCCACTACGAGCAGTACTTC. Translating gives CASSSDSHYEQYF. The V call is TRBV5-1, the J call TRBJ2-7, with D perhaps TRBD1 (6 bases). The germline gives CDR1 SGHRS, CDR2 YFSETQ. The CDR3 has 13 amino acids. V lost 3 bases and J 3 bases, leaving 10 bases between the germline ends.

The chain joins TRBV5-1 to TRBJ2-2; perhaps TRBD1 as D (6 bases). The germline V gene encodes CDR1 SGHRS and CDR2 YFSETQ. V shed 3 bases and J shed 6 bases, with 9 bases lying between them. This CDR3 is built from 13 residues. The CDR3 region has the DNA TGCGCCAGCAGCTGGAACAGGGCCGGGGAGCTGTTTTTT. It translates to CASSWNRAGELFF.